Sequencing of this TCR beta chain was carried out in a study of T cells after yellow fever vaccination. Study-level information: Fractions with few cells were prepared using SMART-Seq v4 Ultra Low Input.

This clonotype occurred a few times. TCRdb used MiXCR to reprocess the 5' RACE reads, holding one entry per CDR3 protein. There are around 160,000 distinct CDR3 sequences in the sample; around 7.3% occur only once, and approximately 2.4% lies in the top ten. Germline V lookup: CDR1 KGHSH, CDR2 LQKENI. V shed 1 base and J shed 6 bases, with 18 bases lying between them. The CDR3 consists of 16 residues. This chain links TRBV18 with TRBJ1-1, with a tentative D call TRBD1 (5 bases). The material was CD4+ T cells sorted from PBMCs, obtained 5 to 6 days after the first yellow fever vaccination. This clonotype originated in a man aged 18 to 35 who received the YFV17D yellow fever vaccine. The CDR3 nucleotides are TGTGCCAGCTCACCACTGCAGGGTCCTGCCCAACCTGAAGCTTTCTTT. Amino acids: CASSPLQGPAQPEAFF.